This is a list of T cell receptor beta chains from one sample in a study of shared clonotypes between healthy human individuals. The method was immunoSEQ multiplex PCR; TCRdb's version includes in-frame clones alone and lacks a portion of them. The profile shows 650,000 to 800,000 clones, around 90% of them singletons. Sequencing was performed on naive CD8+ T cells sorted from blood. The source is a man aged 25-45 years in good health. Both conserved end residues are part of each CDR3. D genes are given only for firm matches. Clone sizes are given selectively: once, few, many, or a class where the clone is expanded.

size | J | V | D | CDR3 | DNA
. | TRBJ2-7 | TRBV7-9 | . | CASSLVRGMGEQYF | TGTGCCAGCAGCTTAGTGCGGGGAATGGGCGAGCAGTACTTC
. | TRBJ2-1 | TRBV7-3 | . | CASSLTLRDSTYNEQFF | TGTGCCAGCAGCTTAACTCTGCGGGATTCCACCTACAATGAGCAGTTCTTC
. | TRBJ2-5 | TRBV7-6 | TRBD2 | CASSFTSGSQETQYF | TGTGCCAGCAGCTTTACTAGCGGGAGTCAAGAGACCCAGTACTTC
. | TRBJ2-3 | TRBV9 | TRBD2 | CASSGDGTTHTDTQYF | TGTGCCAGCAGCGGAGATGGGACTACTCACACAGATACGCAGTATTTT
. | TRBJ1-5 | TRBV27 | TRBD1 | CASSFSGQGPQHF | TGTGCCAGCAGTTTCTCCGGACAGGGACCCCAGCATTTT
. | TRBJ2-1 | TRBV7-9 | . | CASSAFLEGGRSHNEQFF | TGTGCCAGCAGCGCCTTTTTGGAGGGCGGAAGAAGCCACAATGAGCAGTTCTTC
. | TRBJ2-5 | TRBV5-1 | TRBD1 | CASSLKGQEQETQYF | TGCGCCAGCAGCTTGAAGGGACAGGAACAAGAGACCCAGTACTTC
. | TRBJ1-1 | TRBV2 | . | CASNRMTAGETEAFF | TGTGCCAGCAACCGAATGACAGCGGGGGAGACTGAAGCTTTCTTT
. | TRBJ2-5 | TRBV10-2 | . | CATTGEGARETQYF | TGCGCCACCACAGGGGAGGGGGCTCGGGAGACCCAGTACTTC
. | TRBJ1-5 | TRBV9 | . | CASSTSSNQPQHF | TGTGCCAGCTCGACCAGTAGCAATCAGCCCCAGCATTTT
. | TRBJ1-5 | TRBV27 | . | CASSLTDEYNQPQHF | TGTGCCAGCAGTCTGACGGATGAGTACAATCAGCCCCAGCATTTT
. | TRBJ2-5 | TRBV5-6 | TRBD2 | CASSLLAGETQYF | TGTGCCAGCAGCTTACTAGCGGGAGAGACCCAGTACTTC
. | TRBJ2-1 | TRBV27 | TRBD2 | CASSLNGLAGYNEQFF | TGTGCCAGCAGTTTGAATGGTTTAGCGGGATACAATGAGCAGTTCTTC
. | TRBJ2-7 | TRBV7-2 | . | CASSLALRGYEQYF | TGTGCCAGCAGCTTAGCCCTGAGGGGCTACGAGCAGTACTTC
. | TRBJ2-2 | TRBV6-1 | . | CASSANSDSVNTGELFF | TGTGCCAGCAGTGCCAACTCGGACAGCGTGAACACCGGGGAGCTGTTTTTT
. | TRBJ1-1 | TRBV15 | . | CATSRVQGRTEAFF | TGTGCCACCAGCAGAGTCCAGGGCAGGACTGAAGCTTTCTTT
once | TRBJ2-5 | TRBV27 | . | CASSFLGRLQETQYF | TGTGCCAGCAGTTTTTTAGGGAGGCTCCAAGAGACCCAGTACTTC
. | TRBJ1-1 | TRBV6-6 | . | CASSYSREGLRTEAFF | TGTGCCAGCAGTTATAGCAGGGAGGGTCTACGCACTGAAGCTTTCTTT
. | TRBJ2-7 | TRBV5-1 | . | CASSLREGAHEQYF | TGCGCCAGCAGCTTGAGGGAAGGGGCCCACGAGCAGTACTTC
. | TRBJ2-1 | TRBV4-1 | . | CASSQDFGGTYNEQFF | TGCGCCAGCAGCCAAGATTTTGGCGGTACCTACAATGAGCAGTTCTTC
. | TRBJ2-3 | TRBV2 | . | CASSEVPSVGASTDTQYF | TGTGCCAGCAGTGAAGTCCCCTCCGTGGGCGCTAGCACAGATACGCAGTATTTT
. | TRBJ2-1 | TRBV27 | . | CASSFGPSQYEQFF | TGTGCCAGCAGTTTTGGCCCAAGTCAGTATGAGCAGTTCTTC
few | TRBJ2-7 | TRBV5-6 | . | CASSLGGDYEQYF | TGTGCCAGCAGCTTGGGAGGGGACTACGAGCAGTACTTC
. | TRBJ2-7 | TRBV27 | TRBD2 | CASRILAGDAEQYF | TGTGCCAGCAGAATACTAGCGGGAGACGCCGAGCAGTACTTC
. | TRBJ2-1 | TRBV11-2 | . | CASHGETGLRGNEYNEQFF | TGTGCCAGCCACGGGGAGACAGGCCTTCGAGGGAACGAATACAATGAGCAGTTCTTC
once | TRBJ2-5 | TRBV4-1 | TRBD1 | CASSSRLGQGAKETQYF | TGCGCCAGCAGCTCACGCCTGGGACAGGGGGCTAAAGAGACCCAGTACTTC
. | TRBJ2-3 | TRBV6-5 | TRBD2 | CASSYSASGPDTQYF | TGTGCCAGCAGTTACTCGGCTAGCGGGCCAGATACGCAGTATTTT
. | TRBJ2-7 | TRBV11-2 | TRBD2 | CASRGREAGYEQYF | TGTGCCAGCAGGGGACGGGAGGCGGGCTACGAGCAGTACTTC
. | TRBJ2-3 | TRBV7-6 | TRBD2 | CASSPRGAAGVPVDTQYF | TGTGCCAGCAGCCCTAGGGGGGCAGCGGGAGTACCTGTGGATACGCAGTATTTT
. | TRBJ2-1 | TRBV4-1 | . | CASSQGGVPSYNEQFF | TGCGCCAGCAGCCAAGGGGGGGTTCCGTCCTACAATGAGCAGTTCTTC
. | TRBJ2-1 | TRBV7-8 | TRBD2 | CASSFFYQGGEWDEQFF | TGTGCCAGCAGCTTCTTTTATCAGGGAGGGGAGTGGGATGAGCAGTTCTTC
. | TRBJ2-1 | TRBV7-9 | . | CASSYSEQFF | TGTGCCAGCAGCTACAGTGAACAGTTCTTC
. | TRBJ2-1 | TRBV27 | . | CAIGPRSYNEQFF | TGTGCCATCGGACCTAGGTCCTACAATGAGCAGTTCTTC
. | TRBJ2-7 | TRBV11-2 | . | CASSLGQVYEQYF | TGTGCCAGCAGCTTAGGACAGGTCTACGAGCAGTACTTC
. | TRBJ2-2 | TRBV27 | TRBD2 | CASSVGLAITGELFF | TGTGCCAGCAGTGTGGGACTAGCGATCACCGGGGAGCTGTTTTTT
. | TRBJ1-1 | TRBV5-4 | . | CASSLGALTGFNTEAFF | TGTGCCAGCAGCTTGGGGGCCCTGACAGGTTTTAACACTGAAGCTTTCTTT
. | TRBJ2-2 | TRBV30 | TRBD2 | CAWSGVAGGTTGELFF | TGTGCCTGGAGTGGGGTGGCGGGAGGAACTACCGGGGAGCTGTTTTTT
. | TRBJ2-7 | TRBV5-6 | . | CASSLGGDEQYF | TGTGCCAGCAGCTTGGGAGGGGACGAGCAGTACTTC
. | TRBJ1-1 | TRBV5-1 | . | CASSLVSQMNTEAFF | TGCGCCAGCAGCTTGGTCTCTCAGATGAACACTGAAGCTTTCTTT
. | TRBJ2-5 | TRBV7-9 | TRBD2 | CASSLWTSGRWETQYF | TGTGCCAGCAGCCTCTGGACTAGCGGGAGGTGGGAGACCCAGTACTTC
. | TRBJ2-1 | TRBV11-2 | . | CASSLKGSTSYYNEQFF | TGTGCCAGCAGCTTAAAGGGAAGCACATCCTATTACAATGAGCAGTTCTTC
. | TRBJ2-3 | TRBV5-4 | TRBD2 | CASSGGTSGNLDTQYF | TGTGCCAGCAGCGGTGGGACTAGCGGGAATTTAGATACGCAGTATTTT
. | TRBJ2-3 | TRBV15 | . | CATSREAGPGTDTQYF | TGTGCCACCAGCAGAGAGGCAGGCCCGGGCACAGATACGCAGTATTTT
. | TRBJ2-2 | TRBV5-1 | . | CASSFRGGALANTGELFF | TGCGCCAGCAGCTTCCGAGGGGGGGCCTTGGCGAACACCGGGGAGCTGTTTTTT
. | TRBJ2-5 | TRBV11-1 | TRBD2 | CASSPLAGREETQYF | TGTGCCAGCAGTCCTCTAGCGGGAAGAGAAGAGACCCAGTACTTC
. | TRBJ1-2 | TRBV5-6 | TRBD1 | CASSLGTVTNYGYTF | TGTGCCAGCAGCCTAGGGACAGTTACCAACTATGGCTACACCTTC
once | TRBJ2-1 | TRBV29-1 | TRBD1 | CSQRAGGSEQFF | TGCAGCCAAAGAGCAGGGGGCAGTGAGCAGTTCTTC
. | TRBJ2-7 | TRBV4-3 | TRBD2 | CASSQGGLAGFNPYEQYF | TGCGCCAGCAGCCAAGGGGGACTAGCGGGTTTTAATCCCTACGAGCAGTACTTC
. | TRBJ2-1 | TRBV13 | TRBD2 | CASSDGTSTNEQFF | TGTGCCAGCAGCGACGGGACTAGCACGAATGAGCAGTTCTTC
. | TRBJ2-7 | TRBV4-1 | TRBD2 | CASSPLGTSGRNEQYF | TGCGCCAGCAGCCCGCTCGGGACTAGCGGGAGAAACGAGCAGTACTTC
. | TRBJ2-2 | TRBV13 | TRBD2 | CASSLWAGGPNTGELFF | TGTGCCAGCAGCTTGTGGGCGGGAGGCCCTAACACCGGGGAGCTGTTTTTT
. | TRBJ1-5 | TRBV7-8 | TRBD1 | CASSSNRGGPGTDSNQPQHF | TGTGCCAGCAGCTCAAATAGAGGGGGACCCGGGACAGATAGCAATCAGCCCCAGCATTTT
. | TRBJ2-1 | TRBV5-1 | TRBD2 | CASSLGGREPYNEQFF | TGCGCCAGCAGCTTGGGCGGGAGAGAACCCTACAATGAGCAGTTCTTC
. | TRBJ2-7 | TRBV27 | TRBD2 | CASSLIAGGPGEQYF | TGTGCCAGCAGTTTAATAGCGGGAGGGCCTGGCGAGCAGTACTTC
. | TRBJ2-1 | TRBV11-2 | . | CASSLAAYMDEQFF | TGTGCCAGCAGCTTAGCTGCGTATATGGATGAGCAGTTCTTC